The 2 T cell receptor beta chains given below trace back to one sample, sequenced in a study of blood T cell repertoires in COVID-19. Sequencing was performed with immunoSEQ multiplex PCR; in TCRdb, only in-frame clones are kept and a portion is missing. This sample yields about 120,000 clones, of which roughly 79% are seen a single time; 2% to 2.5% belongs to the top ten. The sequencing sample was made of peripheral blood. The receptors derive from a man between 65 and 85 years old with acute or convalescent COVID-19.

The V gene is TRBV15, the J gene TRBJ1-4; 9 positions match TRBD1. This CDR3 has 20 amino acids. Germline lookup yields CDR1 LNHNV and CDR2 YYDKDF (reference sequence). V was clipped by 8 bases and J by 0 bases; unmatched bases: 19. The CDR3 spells CATYHWRDRDVIATNEKLFF. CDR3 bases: TGTGCCACCTACCATTGGCGGGACAGGGATGTTATAGCAACTAATGAAAAACTGTTTTTT. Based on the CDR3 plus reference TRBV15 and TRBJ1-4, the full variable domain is DAMVIQNPRYQVTQFGKPVTLSCSQTLNHNVMYWYQQKSSQAPKLLFHYYDKDFNNEADTPDNFQSRRPNTSFCFLDIRSPGLGDTAMYLCATYHWRDRDVIATNEKLFFGSGTQLSVL.

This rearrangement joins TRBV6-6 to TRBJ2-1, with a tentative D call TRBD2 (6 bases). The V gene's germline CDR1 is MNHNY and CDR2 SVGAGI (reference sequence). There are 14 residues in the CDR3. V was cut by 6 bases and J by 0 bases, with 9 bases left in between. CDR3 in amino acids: CASSREVSYNEQFF. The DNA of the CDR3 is TGTGCCAGCAGCAGGGAGGTCTCCTACAATGAGCAGTTCTTC.